A selection of T cell receptor beta chains follows, all from one sample in a study of T-cell reconstitution after alpha-beta-depleted transplantation in children. Each CDR3 protein is one row after TCRdb ran MiXCR on the PCR reads. This table holds hundreds of thousands of distinct CDR3 sequences, approximately 8.9% found once. Material: PBMCs, mostly from graft donor cells, obtained 180 days after TCRalphabeta/CD19-depleted stem cell transplant. The receptors were gathered from a male patient under 18 who had a stem cell transplant for acute lymphoblastic leukemia, so the T cells may come from the graft donor. Each CDR3 is given without its conserved first and last residue. Fields, in order: V gene, J gene, clone size, CDR3 protein. The size field is filled for only some rows; it gives once, few, many or a size class.

>TRBV20-1|TRBJ1-1|many
SARDHQGKRGTEAF
>TRBV6-2/TRBV6-3|TRBJ2-2|many
ASSYSWTGELF
>TRBV4-3|TRBJ1-2|many
ASGIRGYT
>TRBV18|TRBJ2-7|many
ASSPVGARYEQY
>TRBV3-1|TRBJ1-5|-
ASSQELGIGEQPQH
>TRBV9|TRBJ2-7|many
ASSGGTSGPYEQY
>TRBV5-5|TRBJ1-2|many
ASSLRDNYGYT
>TRBV20-1|TRBJ1-1|many
SARDRQLGKTEAF
>TRBV27|TRBJ2-4|many
ASSFSAKNIQY
>TRBV10-1|TRBJ2-2|-
ASEANTGELF
>TRBV6-5|TRBJ1-1|many
ASTFLGGNTEAF
>TRBV10-3|TRBJ2-7|many
AISESFSGDEQY
>TRBV7-9|TRBJ2-1|many
ASYSPQKGGYNEQF
>TRBV7-8|TRBJ2-6|many
ASSLAKGGVGSGANVLT
>TRBV10-3|TRBJ2-5|many
AISEGTGPQETQY
>TRBV3-1|TRBJ2-3|many
ASSSTGVDTQY
>TRBV7-9|TRBJ2-4|many
ASSPDDTYKNIQY
>TRBV24-1|TRBJ2-3|many
ATSVGASGTDTQY
>TRBV20-1|TRBJ2-1|many
SARVGTSGSNEQF
>TRBV25-1|TRBJ1-2|many
ASSERAGDGYT
>TRBV6-5|TRBJ2-4|many
ASSYLPGGENIQY
>TRBV29-1|TRBJ2-7|many
SAGGKLTYEQY
>TRBV20-1|TRBJ2-1|many
SARLDNYNEQF
>TRBV7-2|TRBJ2-2|many
ASSPRLAGYTGELF